In this sample, the clone carrying this T cell receptor (beta chain) turned up many times. The antigen is unknown. The source of the sample is a study of Graves' ophthalmopathy and Graves' hyperthyroidism. Regarding the study as a whole: The model achieved 70.59% sensitivity and roughly 72% specificity for ophthalmopathy progression.

The germline V gene has CDR1 DFQATT and CDR2 SNEGSKA (reference sequence). There are 15 residues in the CDR3. J gave up 6 bases and V 6 bases, and 10 bases lay outside the gene matches. Amplified material comprised TCR beta CDR3 regions derived from RNA transcripts. A first-round RT-PCR used HTBI primers, followed by a second-round multiplex PCR. MiXCR, applied by TCRdb to the multiplex PCR reads, yields one record per CDR3 protein. The sample has hundreds of thousands of distinct CDR3 sequences, 22% seen once; the top ten hold roughly 6.9%. This chain connects TRBV20-1 to TRBJ1-5; 11 positions agree with TRBD1. The TCR originated in a woman younger than 30 with stable Graves' hyperthyroidism. Some clones in this sample may be carry-over from other donors' samples. Sequencing used peripheral blood. CDR3 loop: CSAVAGTGGAQPQHF. The CDR3 DNA reads TGCAGTGCCGTAGCCGGGACAGGGGGAGCTCAGCCCCAGCATTTT.